This T cell receptor beta chain was retrieved from a study of cytomegalovirus exposure and HLA in healthy donors. CDR1 and CDR2 (germline): SGHNT, YYREEE (reference sequence). V lost 6 bases to trimming and J lost 3 bases, with 15 bases between them. CDR3 size: 14 residues. Whole-study findings and limits: Sequencing depth roughly uniform across donors was assumed in presence/absence analyses.

Regarding this clone: Its antigen is unidentified.

60 Vbeta and 13 Jbeta primers were used in PCR. TCRdb's table, derived via immunoSEQ multiplex PCR, lists solely in-frame clones and lacks some. This table has some 130,000 clones, approximately 77% appearing once. The sequence was obtained from a young man in good health and CMV-seronegative. Sequencing was carried out using PBMCs. The rearrangement links TRBV5-4 to TRBJ2-5, with a tentative D call TRBD2 (5 bases). The chain's CDR3 is CASNDPTREETQYF. The CDR3 nucleotides are TGTGCCAGCAACGACCCTACTAGAGAAGAGACCCAGTACTTC.